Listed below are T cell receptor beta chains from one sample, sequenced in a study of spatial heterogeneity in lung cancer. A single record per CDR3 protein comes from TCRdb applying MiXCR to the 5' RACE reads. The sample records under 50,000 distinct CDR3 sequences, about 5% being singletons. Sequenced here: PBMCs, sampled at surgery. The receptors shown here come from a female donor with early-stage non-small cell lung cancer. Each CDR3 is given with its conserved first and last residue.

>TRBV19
CASRSGQGGNQPQHF
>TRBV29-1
CSVGGVQGVKETQYF
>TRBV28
CASRLGQGVYEQYF
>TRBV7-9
CASSLGAGGTNEQFF
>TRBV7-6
CASSLGSGQGTDTQYF
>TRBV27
CASRGQSATEAFF
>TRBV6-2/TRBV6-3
CASSYSAGGYNEQFF
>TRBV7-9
CASSYGDAAQHF
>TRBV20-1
CSAGTGTIDEQYF
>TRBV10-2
CASSLGSVELFF
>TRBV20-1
CSAREGQGAGGYTF
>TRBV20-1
CSARARNTEAFF
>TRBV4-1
CASSLRDRGSTTEAFF
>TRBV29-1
CSVFRDHSEQFF
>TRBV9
CASSPRTTHNEQFF
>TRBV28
CASSLGSRRGVSPNEQFF
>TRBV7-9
CASSLQDGYTF
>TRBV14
CASSQEVRGRGYQTQYF
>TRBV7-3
CASSLTTQYGYTF
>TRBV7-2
CASSLGLAGGHQLF
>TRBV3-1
CASFPRGASGGSYQETQYF
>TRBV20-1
CSAGRTGAPYEQYF
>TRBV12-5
CASGLKGNQPQHF
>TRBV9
CASSVDGGASGNTIYF
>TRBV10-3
CAITEGRGETQYF
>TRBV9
CASSSLDGHSGNTIYF
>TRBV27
CASSAYQGQGGHGYTF
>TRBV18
CASSRRGRENTEAFF
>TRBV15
CATSRETGNTEAFF
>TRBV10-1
CASSDGGQGAGTQYF
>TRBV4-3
CASSRMDRVGETQYF
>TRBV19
CASSSQEDYEQYF
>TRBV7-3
CASSLRKNNSPLHF
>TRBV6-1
CASSPRTEAFF
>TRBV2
CASIRRDTQYF
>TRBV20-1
CSARDLQSSYGYTF
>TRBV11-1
CASSLQSNQPQHF
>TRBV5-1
CASSLAAGQNRSPLHF
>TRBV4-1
CASSQSTSGVEEQFF
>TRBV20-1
CSATRADTQYF